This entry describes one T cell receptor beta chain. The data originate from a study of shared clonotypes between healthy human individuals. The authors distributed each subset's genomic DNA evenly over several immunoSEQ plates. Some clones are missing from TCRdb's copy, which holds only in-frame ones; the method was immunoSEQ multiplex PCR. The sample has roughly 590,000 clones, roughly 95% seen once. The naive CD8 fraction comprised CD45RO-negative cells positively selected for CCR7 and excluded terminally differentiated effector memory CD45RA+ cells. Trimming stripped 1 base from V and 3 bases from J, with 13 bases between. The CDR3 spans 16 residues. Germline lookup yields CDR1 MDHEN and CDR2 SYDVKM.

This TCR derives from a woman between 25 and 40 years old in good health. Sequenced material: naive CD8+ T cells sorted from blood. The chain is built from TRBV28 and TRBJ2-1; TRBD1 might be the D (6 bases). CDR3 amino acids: CASSLLGTQNYNEQFF. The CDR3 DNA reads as TGTGCCAGCAGTTTATTGGGGACACAGAACTACAATGAGCAGTTCTTC.